This T cell receptor (beta chain) was found in a study of T cell responses to AZD1222 COVID-19 vaccine. Produced via immunoSEQ multiplex PCR; TCRdb's table is partial and in-frame only. Here the sample spans some 150,000 clones, nearly 95% being singletons. V was shortened by 8 bases and J by 6 bases, with 19 bases between the two germline ends. Germline V CDR1 and CDR2: LNHDA, SQIVND (reference sequence). This CDR3 is 14 amino acids long. In regard to this clone: The antigen is undetermined.

Points from the study as a whole: Repertoires were obtained only post-peak T cell response. The study found Spike-specific TCR breadth and depth rose after two AZD1222 doses. Seropositive status at baseline applied to only five or six AZD1222 recipients. In a largely white British group with more females than males, clonal diversity was possibly underestimated.

The receptor was derived from an adult in good health. The chain recombines TRBV19 with TRBJ1-2, with D maybe TRBD1 (6 bases). The input for sequencing was peripheral blood, taken on day 0 of AZD1222 vaccination. As DNA, the CDR3 is TGTGCCAGTGGAGGTAACAGGGAGGGGGATGGCTACACCTTC. Residues: CASGGNREGDGYTF.